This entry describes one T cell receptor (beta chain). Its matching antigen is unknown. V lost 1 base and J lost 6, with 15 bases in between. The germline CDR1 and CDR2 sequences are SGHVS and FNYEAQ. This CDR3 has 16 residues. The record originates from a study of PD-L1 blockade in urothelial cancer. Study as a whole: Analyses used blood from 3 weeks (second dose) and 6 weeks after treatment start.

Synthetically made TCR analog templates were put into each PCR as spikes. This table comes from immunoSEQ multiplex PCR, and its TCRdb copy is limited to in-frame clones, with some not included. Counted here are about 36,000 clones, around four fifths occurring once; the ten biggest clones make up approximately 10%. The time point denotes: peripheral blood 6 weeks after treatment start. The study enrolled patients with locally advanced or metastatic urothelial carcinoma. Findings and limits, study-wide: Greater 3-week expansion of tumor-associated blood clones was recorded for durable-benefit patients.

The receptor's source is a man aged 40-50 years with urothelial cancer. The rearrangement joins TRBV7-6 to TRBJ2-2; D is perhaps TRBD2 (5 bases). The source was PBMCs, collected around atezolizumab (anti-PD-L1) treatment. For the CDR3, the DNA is TGTGCCAGCAGCTTAGGAGGCGGGTGGAGCTCCGGGGAGCTGTTTTTT. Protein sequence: CASSLGGGWSSGELFF.